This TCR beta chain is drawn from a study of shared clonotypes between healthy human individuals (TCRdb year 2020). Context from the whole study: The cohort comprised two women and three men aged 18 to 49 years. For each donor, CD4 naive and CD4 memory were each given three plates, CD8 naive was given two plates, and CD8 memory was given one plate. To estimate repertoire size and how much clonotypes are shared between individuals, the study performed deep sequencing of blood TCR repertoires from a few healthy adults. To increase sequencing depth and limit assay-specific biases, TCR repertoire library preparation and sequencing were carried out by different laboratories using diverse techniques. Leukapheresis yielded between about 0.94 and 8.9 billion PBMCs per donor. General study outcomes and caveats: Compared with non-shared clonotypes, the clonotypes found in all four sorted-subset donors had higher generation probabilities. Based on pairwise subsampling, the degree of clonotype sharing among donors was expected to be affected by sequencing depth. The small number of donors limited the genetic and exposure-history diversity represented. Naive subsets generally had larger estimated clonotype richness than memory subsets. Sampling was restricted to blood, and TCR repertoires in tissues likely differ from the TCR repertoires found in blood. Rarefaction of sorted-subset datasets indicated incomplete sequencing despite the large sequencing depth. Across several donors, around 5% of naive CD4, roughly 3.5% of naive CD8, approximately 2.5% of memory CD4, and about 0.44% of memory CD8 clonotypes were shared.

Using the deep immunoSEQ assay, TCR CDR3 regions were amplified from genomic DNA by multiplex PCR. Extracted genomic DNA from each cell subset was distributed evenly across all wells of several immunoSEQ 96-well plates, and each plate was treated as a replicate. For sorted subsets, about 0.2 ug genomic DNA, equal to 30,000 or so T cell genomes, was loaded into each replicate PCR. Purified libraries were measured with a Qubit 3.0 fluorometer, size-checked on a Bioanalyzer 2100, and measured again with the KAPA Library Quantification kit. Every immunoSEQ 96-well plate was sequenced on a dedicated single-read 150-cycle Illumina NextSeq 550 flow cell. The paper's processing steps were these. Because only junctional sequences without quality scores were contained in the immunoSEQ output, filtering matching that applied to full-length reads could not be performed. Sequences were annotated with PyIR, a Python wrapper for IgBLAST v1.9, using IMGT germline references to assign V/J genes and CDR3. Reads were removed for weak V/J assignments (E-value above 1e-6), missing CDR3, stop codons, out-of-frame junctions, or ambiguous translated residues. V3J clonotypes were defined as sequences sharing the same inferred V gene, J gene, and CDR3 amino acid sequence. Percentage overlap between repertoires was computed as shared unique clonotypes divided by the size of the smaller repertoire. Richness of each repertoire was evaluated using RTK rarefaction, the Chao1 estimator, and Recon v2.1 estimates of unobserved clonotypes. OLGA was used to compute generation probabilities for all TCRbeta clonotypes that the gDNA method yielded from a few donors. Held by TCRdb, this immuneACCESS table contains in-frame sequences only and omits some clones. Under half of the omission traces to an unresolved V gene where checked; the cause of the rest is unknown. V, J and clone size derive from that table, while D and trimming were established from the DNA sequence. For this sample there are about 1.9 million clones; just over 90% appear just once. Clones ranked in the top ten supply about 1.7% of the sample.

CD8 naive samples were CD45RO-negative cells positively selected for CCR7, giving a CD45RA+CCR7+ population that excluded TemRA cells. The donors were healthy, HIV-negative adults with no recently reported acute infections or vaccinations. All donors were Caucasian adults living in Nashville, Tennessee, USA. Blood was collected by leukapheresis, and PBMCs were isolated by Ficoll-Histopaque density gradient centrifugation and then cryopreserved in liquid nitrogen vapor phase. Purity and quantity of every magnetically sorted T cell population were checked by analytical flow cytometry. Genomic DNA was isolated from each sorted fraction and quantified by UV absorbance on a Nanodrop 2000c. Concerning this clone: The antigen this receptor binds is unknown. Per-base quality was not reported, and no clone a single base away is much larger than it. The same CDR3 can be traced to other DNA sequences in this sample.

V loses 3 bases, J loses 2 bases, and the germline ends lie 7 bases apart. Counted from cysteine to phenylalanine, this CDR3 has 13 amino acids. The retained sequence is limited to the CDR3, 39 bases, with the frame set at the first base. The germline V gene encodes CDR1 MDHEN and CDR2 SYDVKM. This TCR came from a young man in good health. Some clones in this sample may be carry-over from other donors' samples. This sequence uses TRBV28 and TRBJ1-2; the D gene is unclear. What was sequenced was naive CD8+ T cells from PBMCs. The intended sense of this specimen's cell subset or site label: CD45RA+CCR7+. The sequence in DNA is TGTGCCAGCAGTTTTGGACTGAACTATGGCTACACCTTC. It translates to CASSFGLNYGYTF.